These T cell receptor beta chains were read from a single sample in a study of CD8 T cells in ankylosing spondylitis. MiXCR, applied by TCRdb to the 5' RACE reads, yields one record per CDR3 protein. The sample holds about 240,000 distinct CDR3 sequences; around 7.8% are singletons and the top ten take over 6.5%. The sequencing sample was made of blood, either unsorted or a sorted T cell fraction (not recorded which). These receptors were collected from a male donor with ankylosing spondylitis or in good health (not recorded which). Both conserved end residues are trimmed from each CDR3. The D gene is left open where the match is weak.

>.|TRBJ2-7|TRBV5-5
ASSLETLSYEQY
>.|TRBJ2-7|TRBV10-3
AISDSDKVDEQY
>.|TRBJ2-7|TRBV27
ASTPGDARYEQY
>.|TRBJ2-1|TRBV5-1
ASAASINEQF
>.|TRBJ1-2|TRBV20-1
SARESGGPHDYT
>TRBD2|TRBJ2-1|TRBV20-1
SARYSPSGGEYNEQF
>.|TRBJ1-6|TRBV5-6
ASSLGQLLNSPLH
>.|TRBJ1-1|TRBV6-5
ASSRLGGPNTEAF
>.|TRBJ2-1|TRBV6-5
ASSYRRGVNEQF
>.|TRBJ2-2|TRBV6-4
ASSDYGTLRGTGELF
>.|TRBJ2-7|TRBV5-7
ASSFDRKHEQY
>.|TRBJ2-1|TRBV5-1
ASSLTWDNEQF
>.|TRBJ2-2|TRBV12-3/TRBV12-4
ASSGLQSAGELF
>.|TRBJ2-5|TRBV5-8
ASSHTRQETQY
>TRBD1|TRBJ1-2|TRBV12-3/TRBV12-4
ASTPGGGFYGYT
>.|TRBJ1-3|TRBV7-2
ASSPGFSGNTIY
>.|TRBJ2-2|TRBV5-6
ASSPRITGNTGELF
>TRBD1|TRBJ1-1|TRBV7-9
ASSARGGNTEAF
>TRBD1|TRBJ1-2|TRBV29-1
SVTGQGRYGYT
>.|TRBJ2-7|TRBV5-1
ASSSGGEQY
>.|TRBJ2-5|TRBV20-1
SARAGVGETQY
>.|TRBJ2-5|TRBV5-1
ASSLGDSAAQETQY
>TRBD2|TRBJ2-5|TRBV5-1
ASRPSGVVGETQY
>TRBD2|TRBJ2-5|TRBV7-8
ASSTGTSGFQETQY
>.|TRBJ1-2|TRBV7-9
ASWSADYGYT
>TRBD1|TRBJ2-5|TRBV4-2
ASSQDGGRRQGQETQY
>TRBD1|TRBJ2-1|TRBV12-3/TRBV12-4
ASSSPGQGINEQF
>TRBD1|TRBJ2-5|TRBV29-1
SVSGTGGETQY
>.|TRBJ1-2|TRBV28
ASSTDPLNYGYT
>TRBD2|TRBJ2-7|TRBV3-1
ASSQTLGLAGGTYEQY
>.|TRBJ1-1|TRBV2
ASSPPNRGNTEAF
>TRBD1|TRBJ1-1|TRBV7-2
ASSSGQGANTEAF
>.|TRBJ2-5|TRBV5-1
ASRVRQGAETQY
>TRBD2|TRBJ2-3|TRBV4-2
ASSQTSGSGTDTQY
>.|TRBJ2-6|TRBV4-1
ASSHIRVSGANVLT
>.|TRBJ2-5|TRBV20-1
SARAEGTQY
>.|TRBJ1-6|TRBV5-1
ASSFQPSDNSPLH
>TRBD1|TRBJ1-2|TRBV3-1
ASSHTGQGAGYT
>.|TRBJ1-3|TRBV15
ATSRAGSGNTIY
>.|TRBJ1-2|TRBV12-3/TRBV12-4
ASSLGGGGYT
>.|TRBJ1-2|TRBV7-3
ASSSRELGGGYT
>TRBD1|TRBJ2-6|TRBV6-2/TRBV6-3
ASRSGQGGTGANDLT
>.|TRBJ2-3|TRBV7-2
ASSSLGGRVDTQY
>.|TRBJ2-7|TRBV5-1
ASSLEGDEQY
>TRBD1|TRBJ1-1|TRBV7-2
ASSLRDREDTEAF
>.|TRBJ2-1|TRBV6-1
ASRVEVAGNEQF
>.|TRBJ2-5|TRBV6-5
ASSYNPLGGTQY
>.|TRBJ2-7|TRBV20-1
SASDLEGSYEQY
>.|TRBJ2-1|TRBV11-3
ASSLGLSVYNEQF
>.|TRBJ1-4|TRBV30
AWSVRGGSEKLF
>.|TRBJ1-2|TRBV7-2
ASSSDSQYGYT
>TRBD2|TRBJ2-3|TRBV4-1
ARGASGGADTQY
>TRBD1|TRBJ1-1|TRBV7-9
ASSQDRESTEAF
>TRBD2|TRBJ2-1|TRBV11-2
ASSLDAGGWEQF
>.|TRBJ2-7|TRBV5-1
ASSLRSGEQY
>.|TRBJ2-5|TRBV19
ASSIAFQETQY
>TRBD1|TRBJ2-7|TRBV5-5
ASSFLGQGHEQY
>.|TRBJ1-2|TRBV30
AWSVMQGSYGYT